The 7 T cell receptor beta chains presented below share a single source sample, sequenced in a study of shared clonotypes between healthy human individuals. Assay: immunoSEQ multiplex PCR; the TCRdb copy retains only in-frame clones and omits some. There are 2 million to 2.5 million clones in the sample; 80% to 95% occur only once, and 0.37% lies in the top ten. Material: naive CD4+ T cells from PBMCs. The subset: CD45RA+ positively selected. The receptors were sampled from a man aged 18 to 29 in good health. Some clones in this sample may be carry-over from other donors' samples.

The chain links TRBV7-3 to TRBJ1-2, with D perhaps matching TRBD1 (5 bases). The CDR3 runs 13 residues. The V gene lost 1 base and the J gene lost 8 bases, with 11 bases spanning the gap. Germline V gives CDR1 SGHTA, CDR2 FQGTGA. The CDR3 DNA follows: TGTGCCAGCAGCTTAATTGGGGCTGGAGGCTACACCTTC. Amino acids: CASSLIGAGGYTF.

With regard to this clone: The same CDR3 can be traced to other DNA sequences in this sample. The chain uses TRBV7-9 and TRBJ2-7; D unresolved. This CDR3 has 15 amino acids. The germline CDR1 and CDR2 sequences are SEHNR and FQNEAQ (reference sequence). Trimming pared 3 bases from V and 4 bases from J, leaving 16 bases between. The CDR3 protein is CASSFPGPGPYEQYF. CDR3 DNA sequence: TGTGCCAGCAGCTTCCCCGGGCCGGGTCCGTACGAGCAGTACTTC.

The chain links TRBV28 to TRBJ2-7; D may be TRBD1 or TRBD2 (5 bases each). Germline CDR1 and CDR2: MDHEN and SYDVKM. The CDR3 runs to 14 residues. V dropped 6 bases and J dropped 3 bases, with 15 bases sitting between them. The CDR3 sequence is CASRPSWDRYEQYF. CDR3 nucleotides: TGTGCCAGCAGACCCTCGTGGGACCGCTACGAGCAGTACTTC.

This chain connects TRBV9 to TRBJ2-1; D possibly matches TRBD1 or TRBD2 (5 bases each). V lost 0 bases to trimming and J lost 2 bases, with 9 bases between them. The CDR3 runs 15 residues. Germline V gene data show CDR1 as SGDLS and CDR2 as YYNGEE. Here the CDR3 reads CASSVAGAAYNEQFF. The CDR3 nucleotides read TGTGCCAGCAGCGTAGCCGGGGCGGCCTACAATGAGCAGTTCTTC.

V and J are TRBV2 and TRBJ2-4; 8 bases line up with TRBD1. The CDR3 runs to 15 residues. The V gene's germline CDR1 is SNHLY and CDR2 FYNNEI. V lost 4 bases, J lost 4 bases, and 6 bases stayed unmatched. The CDR3 DNA sequence: TGTGCCAGCAGTGGGGACAGGTTTAATAAAAACATTCAGTACTTC. This encodes CASSGDRFNKNIQYF.

The chain joins TRBV14 to TRBJ2-7, with TRBD2 as a possible D gene (5 bases). The CDR3 runs 16 residues. CDR1 SGHDN and CDR2 FVKESK come from the germline V gene. V gave up 2 bases and J gave up 3 bases, with 17 bases separating them. DNA of the CDR3: TGTGCCAGCAGCCAACGGACTCTCAAACCGCACTACGAGCAGTACTTC. Translated, it gives CASSQRTLKPHYEQYF.

This chain connects TRBV19 to TRBJ2-3; 14 bases fit TRBD2. Trimming removed 5 bases from V and 3 bases from J; junction bases left unmatched: 7. This CDR3 has 17 residues. Germline-derived CDR1 and CDR2 are LNHDA and SQIVND (reference sequence). The CDR3 region is CASSFSRTSGGTDTQYF. The DNA for the CDR3 is TGTGCCAGTAGTTTCTCCCGGACTAGCGGGGGGACAGATACGCAGTATTTT.